This TCR beta chain was obtained from a study of tumor-infiltrating lymphocytes in localized non-small cell lung cancer. The overall study: Patients included smokers and never-smokers with various histologies, some sampled after neoadjuvant chemotherapy. Each patient gave resected tumor and non-adjacent uninvolved lung tissue.

About this clone: Its antigen remains unknown.

Trimming stripped 3 bases from V and 2 bases from J, with 14 bases between. The CDR3 consists of 15 residues. CDR1 LNHDA and CDR2 SQIVND come from the germline V gene (reference sequence). The data were produced by immunoSEQ multiplex PCR, yet TCRdb's version contains in-frame clones alone and is incomplete. This repertoire shows fewer than 20,000 clones, roughly four fifths found once; its top ten account for roughly 4.5%. Study-wide findings and caveats: IM1 and IM2 tumors showed no difference in T-cell fraction.

The sample was lung tumor tissue. This chain joins TRBV19 and TRBJ2-7; TRBD1 might be the D (6 bases). The clonotype comes from a human donor with non-small cell lung cancer. The DNA for the CDR3 is TGTGCCAGTAGTATCCCGGCAGGGGTCCCCTACGAGCAGTACTTC. Protein product: CASSIPAGVPYEQYF.